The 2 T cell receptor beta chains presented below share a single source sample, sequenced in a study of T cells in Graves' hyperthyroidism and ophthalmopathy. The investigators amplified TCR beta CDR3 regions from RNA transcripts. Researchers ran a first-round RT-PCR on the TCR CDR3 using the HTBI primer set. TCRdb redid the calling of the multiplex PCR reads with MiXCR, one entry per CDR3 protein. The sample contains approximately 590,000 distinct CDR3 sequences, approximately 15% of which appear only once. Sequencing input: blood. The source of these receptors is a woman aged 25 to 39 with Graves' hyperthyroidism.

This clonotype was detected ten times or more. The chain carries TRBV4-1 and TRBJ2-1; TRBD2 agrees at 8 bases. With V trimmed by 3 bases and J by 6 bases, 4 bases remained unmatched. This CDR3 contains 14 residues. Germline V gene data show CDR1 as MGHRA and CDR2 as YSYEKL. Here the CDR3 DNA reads TGCGCCAGCAGCCAGACACTAGCGGCCAATGAGCAGTTCTTC. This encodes CASSQTLAANEQFF.

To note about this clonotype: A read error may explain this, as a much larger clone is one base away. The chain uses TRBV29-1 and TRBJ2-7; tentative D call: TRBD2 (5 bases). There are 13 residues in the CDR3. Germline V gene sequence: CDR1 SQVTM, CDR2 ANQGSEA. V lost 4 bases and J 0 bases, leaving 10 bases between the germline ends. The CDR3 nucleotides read TGCAGCGTTGCCGGGGTGAGCTCCTACGAGCAGTACTTC. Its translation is CSVAGVSSYEQYF.